Following are 23 T cell receptor beta chains from one sample sequenced in a study of blood T cell repertoires in COVID-19. The protocol was immunoSEQ multiplex PCR, while the TCRdb copy is restricted to in-frame clones and leaves out a portion. Altogether tens of thousands of clones are present, about 73% being singletons, with the ten largest covering roughly a third. The specimen sequenced was peripheral blood. The receptors derive from a woman aged 70-85 years with acute or convalescent COVID-19.

The chain has TRBV27 and TRBJ2-5; no reliable D call. V was clipped by 0 bases and J by 9 bases, with 8 bases between them. The CDR3 has 12 residues. Germline lookup yields CDR1 MNHEY and CDR2 SMNVEV (reference sequence). For the CDR3, the DNA is TGTGCCAGCAGTTTATCCCCTCCGGCCCAGTACTTC. Its protein product is CASSLSPPAQYF.

V is TRBV7-9 and J is TRBJ2-7; weak D call: TRBD1 (5 bases). The CDR3 extends over 16 amino acids. In germline, CDR1 is SEHNR, CDR2 FQNEAQ (reference sequence). Trimming left V 1 base short and J 0 bases short, with 13 bases between. CDR3 nucleotides: TGTGCCAGCAGCTTAGATTGGACACTTAACTCCTACGAGCAGTACTTC. It translates to CASSLDWTLNSYEQYF.

The chain uses TRBV28 and TRBJ1-2; D is ambiguous. The V gene lost 5 bases and the J gene lost 8 bases, with 9 bases spanning the gap. CDR3 length: 11 residues. CDR1 is MDHEN, CDR2 SYDVKM, per germline. The CDR3 bases are TGTGCCAGCAGTGGGCTCTCCGGCTACACCTTC. Its protein product is CASSGLSGYTF.

The chain uses TRBV6-5 and TRBJ2-2; D is unclear. Trimming removed 5 bases at V and 2 bases at J, with 6 bases between. This CDR3 comprises 13 residues. The V gene's germline CDR1 is MNHEY and CDR2 SVGAGI. CDR3 DNA sequence: TGTGCCAGCAGTCGACTTAACACCGGGGAGCTGTTTTTT. It encodes CASSRLNTGELFF.

The J gene is TRBJ2-1, the V gene TRBV23-1; 9 bases fit TRBD1. TRBV23-1 has ORF status, its function being uncertain. The CDR3 has 15 amino acids. Germline trimming cut 1 base from V and 8 bases from J; bases unmatched to any gene: 6. The CDR3 reads CASSQWDRVSDEQFF. CDR3 DNA: TGCGCCAGCAGTCAATGGGACAGGGTCAGTGATGAGCAGTTCTTC.

CDR3 protein: CASSERGSNRGSGGLFNEQFF. The CDR3 DNA sequence: TGTGCCAGCAGTGAAAGAGGGTCGAATAGGGGTAGCGGGGGTCTATTCAATGAGCAGTTCTTC. The chain couples TRBV6-1 to TRBJ2-1; TRBD2 agrees at 9 bases. V shed 2 bases and J 6 bases; nucleotides not matched to a gene: 23. Germline loops: CDR1 MNHNS, CDR2 SASEGT. The CDR3 loop spans 21 amino acids.

This chain uses TRBV13 with TRBJ1-2; D is unclear. The V gene's germline CDR1 is PRHDT and CDR2 FYEKMQ (reference sequence). The CDR3 runs 13 residues. Trimming cost V 0 bases and J 7 bases, with 9 bases left between them. In DNA form, the CDR3 reads TGTGCCAGCAGCTTAGGTCGGTTTCTTGGCTACACCTTC. Translation gives CASSLGRFLGYTF. The full variable domain, completed using reference TRBV13 and TRBJ1-2, is AAGVIQSPRHLIKEKRETATLKCYPIPRHDTVYWYQQGPGQDPQFLISFYEKMQSDKGSIPDRFSAQQFSDYHSELNMSSLELGDSALYFCASSLGRFLGYTFGSGTRLTVV.

The CDR3 spells CASSYWRTSGTYEQYF. Written as DNA, the CDR3 is TGTGCCAGCAGTTACTGGAGGACTAGCGGCACCTACGAGCAGTACTTC. The genes are TRBV6-2 or TRBV6-3 and TRBJ2-7; 10 bases line up with TRBD2. CDR3 length equals 16 residues. Germline V gene lookup returns CDR1 MNHEY and CDR2 SVGEGT. The V segment lost 1 base and the J segment 2 bases; nucleotides outside the gene matches: 5.

The chain recombines TRBV6-5 with TRBJ1-2; 11 bases map to TRBD1. V trimming: 7 bases; J trimming: 7 bases; junction bases outside the gene matches: 2. CDR1 and CDR2 (germline): MNHEY, SVGAGI. This CDR3 contains 12 residues. This chain's CDR3 is CASTGTGGGYTF. CDR3 in DNA: TGTGCCAGCACTGGGACAGGGGGTGGCTACACCTTC.

CDR3 nucleotides: TGTGCCAGTACCCCTGACAGGGTCGGCACAGATACGCAGTATTTT. This codes for CASTPDRVGTDTQYF. This chain connects TRBV19 to TRBJ2-3, with 7 positions matching TRBD1. Germline V lookup: CDR1 LNHDA, CDR2 SQIVND (reference sequence). V gave up 7 bases and J gave up 1 base; unmatched junction bases: 8. The CDR3 covers 15 residues.

The chain combines TRBV25-1 with TRBJ1-2, with 7 bases matching TRBD1. Trimming at V came to 5 bases and at J to 3 bases, leaving 3 bases not matched to a gene. Per the germline V gene, CDR1 is MGHDK and CDR2 is SYGVNS. CDR3 length: 13 residues. The CDR3 protein is CASSRDRDYGYTF. In DNA form, the CDR3 reads TGTGCCAGCAGTAGAGACAGGGACTATGGCTACACCTTC.

The chain uses TRBV6-1 and TRBJ2-7, with TRBD2 as a possible D gene (5 bases). The length of the CDR3 is 15 residues. Deletions cut 0 bases from V and 3 bases from J, with 12 bases between. The germline gives CDR1 MNHNS, CDR2 SASEGT. The CDR3 DNA is TGTGCCAGCAGTGAAGCCTTCAGGAGGCACTACGAGCAGTACTTC. Translated: CASSEAFRRHYEQYF.

The chain combines TRBV5-6 with TRBJ1-3; D is unclear. The germline CDR1 and CDR2 sequences are SGHDT and YYEEEE. V lost 4 bases, J lost 7 bases, and 12 bases lay in between. The CDR3 is 13 residues long. CDR3 sequence: CASSLLSENTIYF. The CDR3 region has the DNA TGTGCCAGCAGCCTACTTAGTGAGAACACCATATATTTT.

J is TRBJ2-1 and V is TRBV3-1 (or the pseudogene TRBV3-2); D might be TRBD2 (6 bases). Trimming removed 6 bases at V and 10 bases at J, with 22 bases between. CDR1 LGHDT and CDR2 YNNKEL come from the germline V gene (reference sequence). This CDR3 has 15 residues. The CDR3 nucleotides read TGTGCCAGCAGTTTGAGGGGAGGCGCAATCGAAGAGCAGTTCTTC. This encodes CASSLRGGAIEEQFF.

The CDR3 is CASSLFSGATNEKLFF. The CDR3 DNA sequence: TGTGCCAGCAGCTTGTTTTCCGGAGCAACTAATGAAAAACTGTTTTTT. The rearrangement joins TRBV5-5 to TRBJ1-4; unclear D gene. The CDR3 covers 16 residues. Trimming pared 1 base from V and 0 bases from J, leaving 10 bases between. Germline CDR1 reads SGHKS; CDR2 reads YYEKEE (reference sequence).

This rearrangement joins TRBV27 to TRBJ1-6; D is undetermined. CDR1 and CDR2 (germline): MNHEY, SMNVEV (reference sequence). This CDR3 is built from 14 residues. Trimming pared 0 bases from V and 10 bases from J, leaving 10 bases between. CDR3 in amino acids: CASSLSEGGSPLHF. The DNA for the CDR3 is TGTGCCAGCAGTTTATCGGAGGGAGGGTCACCCCTCCACTTT.

The chain is built from TRBV3-1 (or the pseudogene TRBV3-2) and TRBJ1-1; no reliable D call. V was pared by 0 bases and J by 1 base, with 9 bases between. Germline V lookup: CDR1 LGHDT, CDR2 YNNKEL (reference sequence). The CDR3 loop spans 15 amino acids. The CDR3 DNA is TGTGCCAGCAGCCAAGATCGCGCAGGGAACACTGAAGCTTTCTTT. Its translation is CASSQDRAGNTEAFF.

The chain employs TRBV3-1 (or the pseudogene TRBV3-2) and TRBJ2-6; 8 bases map to TRBD1. The J segment lost 0 bases and the V segment lost 4 bases, leaving 5 bases of the junction unmatched. The germline CDR1 and CDR2 sequences are LGHDT and YNNKEL (reference sequence). The CDR3 spans 17 residues. The CDR3 DNA follows: TGTGCCAGCAGCCGAGACAGGGGCCGCTCTGGGGCCAACGTCCTGACTTTC. As protein: CASSRDRGRSGANVLTF.

The V gene is TRBV6-5, the J gene TRBJ2-7, with 8 bases fitting TRBD2. The CDR3 has 14 amino acids. J was trimmed by 7 bases and V by 6 bases; bases with no gene match: 11. Germline CDR1 reads MNHEY; CDR2 reads SVGAGI. The CDR3 DNA reads as TGTGCCAGCAGCCCAACTAGCGGAGTCTTGGAGCAGTACTTC. This translates into CASSPTSGVLEQYF.

DNA for the CDR3: TGTGCCAGCAGTGCCGCCGGGGGTCACACTGAAGCTTTCTTT. Its protein is CASSAAGGHTEAFF. The V gene is TRBV25-1, the J gene TRBJ1-1; TRBD1 might be the D (5 bases). The CDR3 contains 14 residues. The germline gives CDR1 MGHDK, CDR2 SYGVNS. Trimming cost V 4 bases and J 3 bases, with 12 bases left between them.

The chain combines TRBV19 with TRBJ1-1; 12 nucleotides agree with TRBD1. This CDR3 spans 15 amino acids. CDR1 and CDR2 from the germline V gene are LNHDA and SQIVND (reference sequence). V was pared by 7 bases and J by 3 bases, with 6 bases of the junction left unmatched. The DNA of the CDR3 is TGTGCCAGTAATCCGGGACAGGGGGCCCACACTGAAGCTTTCTTT. Residues: CASNPGQGAHTEAFF.

The sample holds one count of this clone. The chain is built from TRBV5-1 and TRBJ1-6, with 7 bases that match TRBD1. The CDR3 sequence is 15 residues long. J gave up 5 bases and V 0 bases, and 2 bases lay outside the gene matches. CDR1 is SGHRS, CDR2 YFSETQ, per germline. The CDR3 bases are TGCGCCAGCAGCTTGGAGGGGGCGGATAATTCACCCCTCCACTTT. Translated, it gives CASSLEGADNSPLHF.

The rearrangement uses TRBV10-1 and TRBJ1-5; D remains ambiguous. The length of the CDR3 is 12 residues. The V gene's germline CDR1 is WNHNN and CDR2 SYGVQD (reference sequence). The ends were cut back, 8 bases at V and 6 bases at J, with 11 bases in the middle. CDR3 coding DNA: TGCGCCAGCGGAGAGGGATCTCAGCCCCAGCATTTT. It is translated as CASGEGSQPQHF.